The 25 T cell receptor beta chains given below trace back to one sample, sequenced in a study of OX40 agonist ivuxolimab in advanced cancers. TCRdb's copy holds only in-frame clones and misses some; the assay was immunoSEQ multiplex PCR. The sample lists approximately 84,000 clones, roughly 89% seen once, with roughly 0.2% in the top ten. The sample in question was CD4+ or CD8+ T cells sorted from blood, obtained in a trial of the OX40 agonist ivuxolimab. Source of these receptors: an adult with an advanced solid tumor such as melanoma, head and neck, liver or kidney cancer.

The chain recombines TRBV2 with TRBJ1-5, with D perhaps matching TRBD1 (5 bases). Germline CDR1 is SNHLY and CDR2 is FYNNEI. The CDR3 runs to 13 residues. Between the trimmed V and J ends, which lost 1 base and 4 bases, there was a span of 5 bases. Written as DNA, the CDR3 is TGTGCCAGCAGTGAAGGGGGGAATCAGCCCCAGCATTTT. This codes for CASSEGGNQPQHF.

This sequence joins TRBV9 and TRBJ2-1; D is uncertain. With 0 bases removed from V and 1 base from J, the gap between germline ends came to 8 bases. The CDR3 extends over 15 amino acids. Germline CDR1 is SGDLS and CDR2 is YYNGEE. CDR3 sequence reads: CASSVDGYSYNEQFF. DNA of the CDR3: TGTGCCAGCAGCGTAGACGGGTATTCCTACAATGAGCAGTTCTTC. Full variable domain (missing parts from reference TRBV9 and TRBJ2-1): DSGVTQTPKHLITATGQRVTLRCSPRSGDLSVYWYQQSLDQGLQFLIQYYNGEERAKGNILERFSAQQFPDLHSELNLSSLELGDSALYFCASSVDGYSYNEQFFGPGTRLTVL.

V usage is TRBV5-6 and J usage is TRBJ1-2; 8 bases agree with TRBD1. With V trimmed by 0 bases and J by 5 bases, 12 bases remained unmatched. The CDR3 contains 17 residues. CDR1 is SGHDT and CDR2 is YYEEEE in the germline V gene. CDR3 residues: CASSLAGAQGALYGYTF. CDR3 sequence (DNA): TGTGCCAGCAGCTTGGCGGGAGCCCAGGGGGCGTTATATGGCTACACCTTC.

The chain links TRBV6-5 to TRBJ1-1; D gene uncertain. V was clipped by 2 bases and J by 4 bases, with 17 bases between them. The CDR3 length is 16 residues. Germline CDR1 is MNHEY and CDR2 is SVGAGI. CDR3 protein: CASSYLGPPLGTEAFF. CDR3 nucleotide sequence: TGTGCCAGCAGTTACCTCGGACCGCCGTTAGGCACTGAAGCTTTCTTT.

In this sample, this clone turned up once. CDR3 amino acids: CASSPGVRDQPQHF. The CDR3 nucleotides read TGTGCCAGCTCACCAGGCGTAAGGGATCAGCCCCAGCATTTT. The rearrangement uses TRBV18 and TRBJ1-5; D not certain. CDR1 KGHSH and CDR2 LQKENI come from the germline V gene. The CDR3 covers 14 residues. The V gene lost 2 bases and the J gene lost 5 bases, with 10 bases spanning the gap. The variable domain in full, completed from reference TRBV18 and TRBJ1-5, reads NAGVMQNPRHLVRRRGQEARLRCSPMKGHSHVYWYRQLPEEGLKFMVYLQKENIIDESGMPKERFSAEFPKEGPSILRIQQVVRGDSAAYFCASSPGVRDQPQHFGDGTRLSIL.

The rearrangement joins TRBV5-4 to TRBJ2-2; 13 bases map to TRBD2. The CDR3 is 17 amino acids. CDR1 and CDR2 from the germline V gene are SGHNT and YYREEE (reference sequence). J lost 2 bases, V lost 4 bases, and 5 bases had no gene match. The CDR3 is CASSLGGLAGNTGELFF. CDR3 DNA: TGTGCCAGCAGCCTGGGGGGACTAGCGGGAAACACCGGGGAGCTGTTTTTT.

The chain combines TRBV10-3 with TRBJ1-1, with D perhaps matching TRBD1 (5 bases). CDR1 and CDR2 (germline): ENHRY, SYGVKD. V was clipped by 3 bases and J by 7 bases, with 18 bases between them. The CDR3 has 15 amino acids. Written as DNA, the CDR3 is TGTGCCATCAGTGACAGGGTTAGAGGGGCCGGTGAAGCTTTCTTT. It translates to CAISDRVRGAGEAFF.

V is TRBV19 and J is TRBJ2-3, with D hard to call. The CDR3 contains 14 residues. V shed 8 bases and J shed 0 bases, with 12 bases lying between them. Germline V gives CDR1 LNHDA, CDR2 SQIVND (reference sequence). CDR3 amino acids: CASRFGSSTDTQYF. In nucleotides, the CDR3 is TGTGCCAGTCGGTTCGGATCTAGCACAGATACGCAGTATTTT.

The DNA for the CDR3 is TGTGCCAGCAGCTTGAGGGGCTCCTACGAGCAGTACGTC. Translating gives CASSLRGSYEQYV. J is TRBJ2-7 and V is TRBV5-4, with D possibly being TRBD1 (5 bases). The germline V gene has CDR1 SGHNT and CDR2 YYREEE (reference sequence). The CDR3 spans 13 residues. Trimming pared 1 base from V and 0 bases from J, leaving 5 bases between.

This chain links TRBV7-8 with TRBJ2-3, with a weak D call TRBD1 (6 bases). The CDR3 runs 15 residues. Trimming shortened V by 1 base and J by 4 bases, and 12 bases separated the two germline ends. Germline CDR1 reads SGHVS; CDR2 reads FQNEAQ. The CDR3 bases are TGTGCCAGCAGCTTAGATCGTCAGGGGCCAGATACGCAGTATTTT. Its protein is CASSLDRQGPDTQYF.

This clone was seen just once. V and J are TRBV19 and TRBJ2-5; 9 bases line up with TRBD1. CDR1 and CDR2 from the germline V gene are LNHDA and SQIVND (reference sequence). The CDR3 has 15 residues. The trim removed 5 bases at V and 5 bases at J, leaving 9 bases unmatched. The CDR3: CASSFRDRDSETQYF. The CDR3 bases are TGTGCCAGTAGTTTTCGGGACAGGGATTCTGAGACCCAGTACTTC.

V usage is TRBV28 and J usage is TRBJ2-1, with D possibly being TRBD1 (5 bases). The CDR3 has 15 amino acids. Per germline, CDR1 MDHEN and CDR2 SYDVKM. Trimming left V 2 bases short and J 4 bases short, with 12 bases between. The CDR3 DNA is TGTGCCAGCAGTTTAGTGTCAGGGCAATACAATGAGCAGTTCTTC. Protein sequence: CASSLVSGQYNEQFF.

The CDR3 loop is CASSLSETQYF. The CDR3, as DNA: TGTGCCAGCAGCTTAAGTGAGACCCAGTACTTC. This chain links TRBV7-2 with TRBJ2-5; D unresolved. The length of the CDR3 is 11 residues. V was clipped by 2 bases and J by 5 bases, with 3 bases between them. Germline loops: CDR1 SGHTA, CDR2 FQGNSA.

The chain employs TRBV27 and TRBJ2-7; weak D call: TRBD2 (5 bases). Germline CDR1 MNHEY, CDR2 SMNVEV (reference sequence). V lost 4 bases and J lost 3, with 16 bases in between. The CDR3 is 15 residues long. This chain's CDR3 is CASSSDSAGVYEQYF. The CDR3 coding sequence is TGTGCCAGCAGTTCCGACTCCGCCGGGGTCTACGAGCAGTACTTC.

The rearrangement joins TRBV7-2 to TRBJ2-5; TRBD1 matches at 12 bases. CDR1 SGHTA and CDR2 FQGNSA come from the germline V gene. The CDR3 is 15 residues long. The ends lost 3 bases at V and 6 bases at J; junction bases unmatched: 5. The CDR3 sequence is CASSFGTGGLKTQYF. CDR3 sequence (DNA): TGTGCCAGCAGCTTCGGGACAGGGGGCCTGAAGACCCAGTACTTC. The full variable domain, its missing parts supplied by reference TRBV7-2 and TRBJ2-5, is GAGVSQSPSNKVTEKGKDVELRCDPISGHTALYWYRQSLGQGLEFLIYFQGNSAPDKSGLPSDRFSAERTGGSVSTLTIQRTQQEDSAVYLCASSFGTGGLKTQYFGPGTRLLVL.

The chain joins TRBV6-6 to TRBJ1-2, with 9 bases aligning to TRBD1. J gave up 8 bases and V 6 bases, and 7 bases lay outside the gene matches. The CDR3 extends over 13 amino acids. Germline assignment: CDR1 MNHNY and CDR2 SVGAGI (reference sequence). The CDR3 DNA reads as TGTGCCAGCAGGGGACAGGGAGGTGGCGGCTACACCTTC. Amino acids: CASRGQGGGGYTF.

CDR3 sequence reads: CASRPSTGVYGYTF. CDR3 coding DNA: TGTGCCAGCAGACCCTCCACAGGAGTCTATGGCTACACCTTC. This sequence joins TRBV7-3 and TRBJ1-2, with a weak D call TRBD1 (5 bases). Per germline, CDR1 SGHTA and CDR2 FQGTGA. The V and J ends lost 6 bases and 4 bases respectively, with 15 bases between them. The CDR3 contains 14 residues.

The genes are TRBV7-9 and TRBJ1-4, with 7 bases aligning to TRBD1. The trim removed 5 bases at V and 6 bases at J, leaving 9 bases unmatched. The CDR3 loop spans 15 amino acids. Germline CDR1 reads SEHNR; CDR2 reads FQNEAQ (reference sequence). CDR3 sequence reads: CASSPYGTVDEKLFF. The DNA of the CDR3 is TGTGCCAGCAGCCCCTACGGGACAGTCGATGAAAAACTGTTTTTT. Variable domain in full (rest from reference TRBV7-9 and TRBJ1-4): DTGVSQNPRHKITKRGQNVTFRCDPISEHNRLYWYRQTLGQGPEFLTYFQNEAQLEKSRLLSDRFSAERPKGSFSTLEIQRTEQGDSAMYLCASSPYGTVDEKLFFGSGTQLSVL.

This chain uses TRBV18 with TRBJ2-6; TRBD2 might be the D (5 bases). Trimming took off 1 base at V and 2 bases at J, with 6 bases between the two ends. The CDR3 is 15 residues long. Germline CDR1 and CDR2: KGHSH and LQKENI. The CDR3 protein is CASSPQRAGANVLTF. The DNA for the CDR3 is TGTGCCAGCTCACCACAGAGGGCTGGGGCCAACGTCCTGACTTTC.

This rearrangement joins TRBV7-8 to TRBJ1-5, with 10 bases matching TRBD1. Trimming cost V 5 bases and J 6 bases; bases outside gene matches: 10. Germline CDR1 is SGHVS and CDR2 is FQNEAQ. The CDR3 loop spans 16 amino acids. CDR3 loop: CASSKGTGVGGQPQHF. Here the CDR3 DNA reads TGTGCCAGCAGCAAGGGGACAGGGGTTGGTGGTCAGCCCCAGCATTTT.

V usage is TRBV6-6 and J usage is TRBJ1-2; D is ambiguous. V gave up 6 bases and J gave up 7 bases, with 18 bases separating them. The CDR3 covers 14 residues. From germline, CDR1 is MNHNY and CDR2 SVGAGI (reference sequence). The chain's CDR3 is CASRPPRGKGGYTF. The CDR3 DNA reads TGTGCCAGCAGACCCCCCCGAGGCAAAGGTGGCTACACCTTC.

The rearrangement links TRBV6-1 to TRBJ2-3; tentative D call: TRBD2 (7 bases). The V end was cut by 0 bases, the J end by 0 bases, with 10 bases between. The CDR3 is 16 residues long. Germline CDR1 reads MNHNS; CDR2 reads SASEGT. The CDR3 nucleotides are TGTGCCAGCAGTGAAGCTGGGGGGGCTAGCACAGATACGCAGTATTTT. Translation gives CASSEAGGASTDTQYF.

This clone was counted a single time. This sequence joins TRBV6-1 and TRBJ2-7; D gene ambiguous. The CDR3 totals 13 residues. V was cut by 0 bases and J by 8 bases, with 11 bases left in between. CDR1 is MNHNS and CDR2 is SASEGT in the germline V gene. CDR3 sequence: CASSEATPAKQYV. The CDR3 nucleotides are TGTGCCAGCAGTGAAGCTACGCCGGCGAAGCAGTACGTC.

This chain connects TRBV29-1 to TRBJ1-3; D perhaps matches TRBD1 (6 bases). The CDR3 sequence is 13 residues long. The germline gives CDR1 SQVTM, CDR2 ANQGSEA. The ends were cut back, 0 bases at V and 5 bases at J, with 8 bases in the middle. CDR3 in amino acids: CSVEDRGRNTIYF. CDR3 in DNA: TGCAGCGTTGAAGACAGGGGACGAAACACCATATATTTT.

This clone turned up a few times. The gene calls are TRBV6-1 and TRBJ2-1; 9 positions agree with TRBD2. The CDR3 contains 15 residues. V lost 2 bases to trimming and J lost 6 bases; unmatched junction nucleotides: 5. Germline V CDR1 and CDR2: MNHNS, SASEGT. The CDR3 nucleotides are TGTGCCAGCAGTGAACAAGCGGGGGGCCTCAATGAGCAGTTCTTC. It specifies CASSEQAGGLNEQFF.